The following is a TCR beta chain sequence with its context. Germline V gene data show CDR1 as MGHDK and CDR2 as SYGVNS. The ends lost 6 bases at V and 4 bases at J; junction bases unmatched: 8. The CDR3 runs to 15 residues. The table came from immunoSEQ multiplex PCR; TCRdb's copy has only in-frame clones and leaves some out. The profile shows about 180,000 clones, around 80% of them singletons. These data belong to a study of blood T cell repertoires in COVID-19. J is TRBJ1-4 and V is TRBV25-1; TRBD1 agrees at 7 bases. This clonotype originated in a woman between 40 and 50 years old with COVID-19, enrolled during active disease. Sequenced: peripheral blood. CDR3 residues: CASRGDRAYNEKLFF. The DNA for the CDR3 is TGTGCCAGCAGGGGTGACAGGGCCTATAATGAAAAACTGTTTTTT.